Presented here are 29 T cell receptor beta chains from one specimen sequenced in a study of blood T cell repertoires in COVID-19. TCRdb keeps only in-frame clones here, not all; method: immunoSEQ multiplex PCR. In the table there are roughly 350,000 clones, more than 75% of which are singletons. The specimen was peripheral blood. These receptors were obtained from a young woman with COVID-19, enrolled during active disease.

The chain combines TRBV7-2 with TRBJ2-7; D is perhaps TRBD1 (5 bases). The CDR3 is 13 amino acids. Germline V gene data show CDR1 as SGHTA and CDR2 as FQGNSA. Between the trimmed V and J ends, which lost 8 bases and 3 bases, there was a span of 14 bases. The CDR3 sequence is CASGRQRGYEQYF. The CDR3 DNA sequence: TGTGCCAGCGGTAGACAAAGGGGCTACGAGCAGTACTTC. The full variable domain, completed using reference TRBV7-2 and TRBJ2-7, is GAGVSQSPSNKVTEKGKDVELRCDPISGHTALYWYRQSLGQGLEFLIYFQGNSAPDKSGLPSDRFSAERTGGSVSTLTIQRTQQEDSAVYLCASGRQRGYEQYFGPGTRLTVT.

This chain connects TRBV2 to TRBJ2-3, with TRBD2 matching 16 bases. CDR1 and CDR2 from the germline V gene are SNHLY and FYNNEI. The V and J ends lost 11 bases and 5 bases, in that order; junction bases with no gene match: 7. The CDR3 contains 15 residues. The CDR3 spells CAGGTSGRAGDTQYF. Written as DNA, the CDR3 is TGTGCCGGGGGGACTAGCGGGAGGGCCGGAGATACGCAGTATTTT. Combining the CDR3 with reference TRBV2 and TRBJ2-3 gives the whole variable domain EPEVTQTPSHQVTQMGQEVILRCVPISNHLYFYWYRQILGQKVEFLVSFYNNEISEKSEIFDDQFSVERPDGSNFTLKIRSTKLEDSAMYFCAGGTSGRAGDTQYFGPGTRLTVL.

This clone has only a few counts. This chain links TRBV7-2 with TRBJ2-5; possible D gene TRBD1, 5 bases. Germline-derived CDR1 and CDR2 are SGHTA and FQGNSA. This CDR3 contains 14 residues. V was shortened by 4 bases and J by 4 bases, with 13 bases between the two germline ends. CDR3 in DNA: TGTGCCAGCAGCTCCGCTAAGGGGATAGAGACCCAGTACTTC. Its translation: CASSSAKGIETQYF.

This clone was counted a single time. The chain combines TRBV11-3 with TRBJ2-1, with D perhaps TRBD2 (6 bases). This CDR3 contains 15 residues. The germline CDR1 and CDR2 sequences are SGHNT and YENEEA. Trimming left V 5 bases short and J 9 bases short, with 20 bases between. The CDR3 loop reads CASSVDPGRDSEQFF. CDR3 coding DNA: TGTGCCAGCAGCGTCGATCCCGGGCGGGATAGTGAGCAGTTCTTC.

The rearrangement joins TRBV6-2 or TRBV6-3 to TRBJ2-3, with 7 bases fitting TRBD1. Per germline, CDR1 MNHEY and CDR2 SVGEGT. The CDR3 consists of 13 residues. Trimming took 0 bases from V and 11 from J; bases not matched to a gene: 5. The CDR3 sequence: CASSYSRGQGQYF. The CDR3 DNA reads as TGTGCCAGCAGTTACTCGAGGGGGCAGGGGCAGTATTTT.

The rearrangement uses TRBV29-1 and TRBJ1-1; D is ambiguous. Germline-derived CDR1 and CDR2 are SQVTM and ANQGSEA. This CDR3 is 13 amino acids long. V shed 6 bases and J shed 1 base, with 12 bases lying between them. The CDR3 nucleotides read TGCAGCGTCGGAGAACACTCGAACACTGAAGCTTTCTTT. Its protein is CSVGEHSNTEAFF.

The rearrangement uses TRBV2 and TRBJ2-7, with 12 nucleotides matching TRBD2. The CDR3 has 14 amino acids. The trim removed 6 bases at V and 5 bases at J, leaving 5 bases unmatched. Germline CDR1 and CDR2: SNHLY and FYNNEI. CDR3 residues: CASRTSGSLNEQYF. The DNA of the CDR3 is TGTGCCAGCAGGACTAGCGGGAGTCTAAACGAGCAGTACTTC.

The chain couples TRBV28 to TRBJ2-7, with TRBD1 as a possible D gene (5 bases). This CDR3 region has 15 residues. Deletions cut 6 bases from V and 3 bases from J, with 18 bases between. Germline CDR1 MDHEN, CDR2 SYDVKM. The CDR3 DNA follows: TGTGCCAGCAGCTATCAGTCGATAGGGGTCTACGAGCAGTACTTC. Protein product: CASSYQSIGVYEQYF.

CDR3 DNA: TGTGCCAGCAGCTTGACTGACACTGAAGCTTTCTTT. Protein product: CASSLTDTEAFF. V is TRBV7-9 and J is TRBJ1-1; D not resolved. This CDR3 is built from 12 residues. V dropped 3 bases and J dropped 3 bases, with 5 bases sitting between them. Germline assignment: CDR1 SEHNR and CDR2 FQNEAQ (reference sequence).

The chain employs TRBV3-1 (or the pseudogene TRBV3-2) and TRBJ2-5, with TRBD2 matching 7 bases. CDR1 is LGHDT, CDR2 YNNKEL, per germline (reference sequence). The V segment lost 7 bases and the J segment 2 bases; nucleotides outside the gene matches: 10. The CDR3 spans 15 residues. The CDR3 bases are TGTGCCAGCACCGCCTCGGGGGGTTGGCAAGAGACCCAGTACTTC. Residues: CASTASGGWQETQYF.

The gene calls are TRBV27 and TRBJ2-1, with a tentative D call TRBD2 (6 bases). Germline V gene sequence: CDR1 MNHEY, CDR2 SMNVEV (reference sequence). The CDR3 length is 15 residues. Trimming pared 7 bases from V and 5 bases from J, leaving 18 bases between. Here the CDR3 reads CASTALRDSDNEQFF. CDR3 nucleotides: TGTGCCAGCACCGCACTTAGGGACTCGGACAATGAGCAGTTCTTC.

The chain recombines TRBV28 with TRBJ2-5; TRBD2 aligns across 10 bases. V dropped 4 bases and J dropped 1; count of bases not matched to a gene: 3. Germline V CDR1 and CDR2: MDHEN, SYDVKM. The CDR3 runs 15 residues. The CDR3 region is CASSSQREGQETQYF. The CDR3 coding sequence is TGTGCCAGCAGTTCCCAGCGGGAGGGCCAAGAGACCCAGTACTTC.

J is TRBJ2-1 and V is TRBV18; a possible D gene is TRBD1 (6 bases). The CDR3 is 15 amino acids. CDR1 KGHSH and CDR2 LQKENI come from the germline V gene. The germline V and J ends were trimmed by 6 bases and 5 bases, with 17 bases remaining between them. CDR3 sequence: CASSLTTTGNNEQFF. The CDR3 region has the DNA TGTGCCAGCTCCCTCACTACAACAGGGAACAATGAGCAGTTCTTC.

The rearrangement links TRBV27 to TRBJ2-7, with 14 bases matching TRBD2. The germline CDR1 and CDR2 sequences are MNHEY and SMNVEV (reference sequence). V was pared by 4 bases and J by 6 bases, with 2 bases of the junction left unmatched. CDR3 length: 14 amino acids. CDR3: CASSSGLAGVEQYF. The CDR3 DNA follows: TGTGCCAGCAGTTCGGGACTAGCGGGAGTCGAGCAGTACTTC.

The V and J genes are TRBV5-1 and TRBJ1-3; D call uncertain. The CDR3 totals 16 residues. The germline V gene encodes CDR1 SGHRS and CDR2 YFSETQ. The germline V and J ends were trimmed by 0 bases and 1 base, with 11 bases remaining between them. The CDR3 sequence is CASSLVGSTSGNTIYF. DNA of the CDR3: TGCGCCAGCAGCTTGGTTGGGTCGACATCTGGAAACACCATATATTTT.

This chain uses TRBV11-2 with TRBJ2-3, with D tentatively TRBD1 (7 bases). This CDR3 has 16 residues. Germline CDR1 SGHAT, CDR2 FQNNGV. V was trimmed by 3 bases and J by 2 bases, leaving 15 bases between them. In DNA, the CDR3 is TGTGCCAGCAGCTTTCGAGGAGGGGGCAACACAGATACGCAGTATTTT. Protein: CASSFRGGGNTDTQYF.

The chain's CDR3 is CASSLGTAYNEQFF. CDR3 nucleotides: TGCGCCAGCAGCTTGGGGACAGCCTACAATGAGCAGTTCTTC. The chain joins TRBV5-1 to TRBJ2-1; D may be TRBD1 (6 bases). Trimming left V 0 bases short and J 2 bases short, with 6 bases between. Germline loops: CDR1 SGHRS, CDR2 YFSETQ. The CDR3 runs to 14 residues.

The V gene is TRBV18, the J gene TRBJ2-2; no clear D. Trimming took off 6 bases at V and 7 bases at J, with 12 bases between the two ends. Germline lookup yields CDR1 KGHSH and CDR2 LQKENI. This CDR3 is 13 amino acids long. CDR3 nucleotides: TGTGCCAGCTCCAACGGAGTTGTCGGGGAGCTGTTTTTT. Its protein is CASSNGVVGELFF.

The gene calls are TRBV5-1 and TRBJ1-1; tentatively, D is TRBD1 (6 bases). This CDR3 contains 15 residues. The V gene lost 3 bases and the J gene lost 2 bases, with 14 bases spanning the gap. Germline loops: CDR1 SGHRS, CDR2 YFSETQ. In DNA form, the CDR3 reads TGCGCCAGCAGCTGGAGAGCACAGGGTAACACTGAAGCTTTCTTT. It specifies CASSWRAQGNTEAFF.

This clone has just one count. The CDR3 spells CASSPGQGVIRGYTF. DNA of the CDR3: TGCGCCAGCAGCCCCGGGCAGGGGGTCATACGGGGCTACACCTTC. This chain connects TRBV4-3 to TRBJ1-2; 7 bases are shared with TRBD1. CDR3 length equals 15 residues. J gave up 8 bases and V 4 bases, and 13 bases lay outside the gene matches. The germline CDR1 and CDR2 sequences are LGHNA and YSLEER.

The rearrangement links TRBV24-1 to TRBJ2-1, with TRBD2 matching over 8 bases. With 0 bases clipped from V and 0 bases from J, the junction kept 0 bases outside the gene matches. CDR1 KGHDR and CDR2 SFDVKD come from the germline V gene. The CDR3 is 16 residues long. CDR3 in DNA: TGTGCCACCAGTGATTTGAGCGGGAGCTCCTACAATGAGCAGTTCTTC. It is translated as CATSDLSGSSYNEQFF.

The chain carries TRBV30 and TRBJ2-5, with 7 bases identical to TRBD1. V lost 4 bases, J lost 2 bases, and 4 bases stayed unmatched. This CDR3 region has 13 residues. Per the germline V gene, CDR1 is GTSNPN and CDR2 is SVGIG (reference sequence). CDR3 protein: CAWNRDSQETQYF. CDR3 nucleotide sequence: TGTGCCTGGAACCGGGACAGTCAAGAGACCCAGTACTTC.

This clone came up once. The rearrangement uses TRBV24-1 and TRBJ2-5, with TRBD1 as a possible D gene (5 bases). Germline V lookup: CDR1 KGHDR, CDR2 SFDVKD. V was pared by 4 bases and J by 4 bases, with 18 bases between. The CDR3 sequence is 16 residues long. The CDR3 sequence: CATSETAGPIGETQYF. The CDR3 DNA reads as TGTGCCACCAGTGAGACCGCAGGGCCCATCGGAGAGACCCAGTACTTC.

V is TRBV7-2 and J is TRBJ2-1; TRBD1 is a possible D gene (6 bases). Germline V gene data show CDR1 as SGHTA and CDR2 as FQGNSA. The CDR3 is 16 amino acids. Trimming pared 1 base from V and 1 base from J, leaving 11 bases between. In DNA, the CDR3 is TGTGCCAGCAGCTTAGTGGGCAGGGGATCCTACAATGAGCAGTTCTTC. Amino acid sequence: CASSLVGRGSYNEQFF.

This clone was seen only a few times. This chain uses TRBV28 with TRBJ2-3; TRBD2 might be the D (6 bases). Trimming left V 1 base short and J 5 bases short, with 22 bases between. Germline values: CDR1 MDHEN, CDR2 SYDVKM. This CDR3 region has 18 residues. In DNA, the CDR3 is TGTGCCAGCAGTTTATCCCCGGGACTCGGATCAATATTAGATACGCAGTATTTT. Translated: CASSLSPGLGSILDTQYF.

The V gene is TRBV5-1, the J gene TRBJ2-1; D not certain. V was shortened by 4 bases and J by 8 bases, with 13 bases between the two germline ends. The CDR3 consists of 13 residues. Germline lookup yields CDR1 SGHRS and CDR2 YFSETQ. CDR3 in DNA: TGCGCCAGCAGCGAGGTAGTAGTCGATGAGCAGTTCTTC. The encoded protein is CASSEVVVDEQFF.

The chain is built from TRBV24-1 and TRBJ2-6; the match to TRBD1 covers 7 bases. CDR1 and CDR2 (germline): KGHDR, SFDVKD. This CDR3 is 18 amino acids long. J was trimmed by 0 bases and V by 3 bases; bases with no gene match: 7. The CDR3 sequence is CATSDQTRGSSGANVLTF. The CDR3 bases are TGTGCCACCAGTGATCAAACCAGGGGGAGCTCTGGGGCCAACGTCCTGACTTTC.

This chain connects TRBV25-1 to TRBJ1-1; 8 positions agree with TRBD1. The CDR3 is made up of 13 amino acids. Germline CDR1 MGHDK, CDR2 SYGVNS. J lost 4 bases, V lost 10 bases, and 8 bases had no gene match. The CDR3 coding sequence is TGTGCCACCTCTTTTACAGGGGGCACTGAAGCTTTCTTT. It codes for CATSFTGGTEAFF.

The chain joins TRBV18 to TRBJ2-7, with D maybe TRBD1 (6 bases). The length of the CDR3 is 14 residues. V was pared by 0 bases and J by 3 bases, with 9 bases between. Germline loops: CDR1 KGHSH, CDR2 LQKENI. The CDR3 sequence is CASSPPSRGYEQYF. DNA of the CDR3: TGTGCCAGCTCACCACCTTCCAGGGGCTACGAGCAGTACTTC.